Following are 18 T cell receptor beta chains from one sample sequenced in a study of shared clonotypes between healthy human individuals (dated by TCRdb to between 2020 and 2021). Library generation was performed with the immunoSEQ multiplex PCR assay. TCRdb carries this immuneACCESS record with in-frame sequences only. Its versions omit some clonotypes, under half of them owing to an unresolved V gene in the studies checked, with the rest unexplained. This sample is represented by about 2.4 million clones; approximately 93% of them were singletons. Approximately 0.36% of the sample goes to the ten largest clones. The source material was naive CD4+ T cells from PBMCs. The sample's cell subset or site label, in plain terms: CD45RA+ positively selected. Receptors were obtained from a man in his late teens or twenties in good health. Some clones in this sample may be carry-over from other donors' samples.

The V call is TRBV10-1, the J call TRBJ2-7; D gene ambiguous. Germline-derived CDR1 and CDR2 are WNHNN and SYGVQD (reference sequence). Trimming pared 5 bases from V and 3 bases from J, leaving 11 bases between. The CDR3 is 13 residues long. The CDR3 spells CASSTQDVYEQYF. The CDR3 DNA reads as TGCGCCAGCAGTACTCAGGACGTCTACGAGCAGTACTTC.

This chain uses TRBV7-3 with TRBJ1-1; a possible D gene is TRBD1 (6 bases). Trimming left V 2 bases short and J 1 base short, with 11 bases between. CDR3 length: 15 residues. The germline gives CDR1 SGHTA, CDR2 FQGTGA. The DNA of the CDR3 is TGTGCCAGCAGCTTATCGGCAGGGGCGAACACTGAAGCTTTCTTT. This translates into CASSLSAGANTEAFF.

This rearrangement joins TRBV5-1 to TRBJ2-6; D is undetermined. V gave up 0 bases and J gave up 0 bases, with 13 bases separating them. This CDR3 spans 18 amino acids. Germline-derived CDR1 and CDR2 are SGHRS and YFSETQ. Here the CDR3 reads CASSLEAEYLSGANVLTF. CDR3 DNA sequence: TGCGCCAGCAGCTTGGAGGCAGAGTACCTCTCTGGGGCCAACGTCCTGACTTTC.

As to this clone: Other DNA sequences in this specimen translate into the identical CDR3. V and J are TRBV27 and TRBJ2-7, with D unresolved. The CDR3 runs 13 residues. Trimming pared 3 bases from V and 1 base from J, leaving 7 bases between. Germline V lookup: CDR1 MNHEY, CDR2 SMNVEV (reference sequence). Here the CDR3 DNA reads TGTGCCAGCAGTTTCACAGTTTCCTACGAGCAGTACTTC. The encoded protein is CASSFTVSYEQYF.

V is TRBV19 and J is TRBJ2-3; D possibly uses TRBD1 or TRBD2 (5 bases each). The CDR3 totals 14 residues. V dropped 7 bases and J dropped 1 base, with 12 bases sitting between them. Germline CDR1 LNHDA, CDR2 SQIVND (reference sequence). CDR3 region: CASIGADGTDTQYF. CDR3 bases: TGTGCCAGTATCGGGGCGGACGGCACAGATACGCAGTATTTT.

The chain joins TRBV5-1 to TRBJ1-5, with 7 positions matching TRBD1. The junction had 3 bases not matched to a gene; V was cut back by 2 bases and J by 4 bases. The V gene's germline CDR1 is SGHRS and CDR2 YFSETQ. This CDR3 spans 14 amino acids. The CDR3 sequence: CASSFGTANQPQHF. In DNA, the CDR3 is TGCGCCAGCAGCTTCGGGACAGCTAATCAGCCCCAGCATTTT.

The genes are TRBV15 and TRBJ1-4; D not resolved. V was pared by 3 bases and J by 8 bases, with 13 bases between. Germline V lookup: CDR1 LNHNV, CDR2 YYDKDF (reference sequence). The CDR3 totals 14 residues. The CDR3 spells CATSRDRHVEKLFF. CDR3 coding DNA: TGTGCCACCAGCAGGGACCGACACGTAGAAAAACTGTTTTTT.

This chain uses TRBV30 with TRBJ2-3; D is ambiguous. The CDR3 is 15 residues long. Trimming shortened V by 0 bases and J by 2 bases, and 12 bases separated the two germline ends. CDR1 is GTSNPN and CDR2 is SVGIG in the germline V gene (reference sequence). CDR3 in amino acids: CAWSVITSPTDTQYF. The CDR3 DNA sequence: TGTGCCTGGAGTGTGATTACCTCACCCACAGATACGCAGTATTTT.

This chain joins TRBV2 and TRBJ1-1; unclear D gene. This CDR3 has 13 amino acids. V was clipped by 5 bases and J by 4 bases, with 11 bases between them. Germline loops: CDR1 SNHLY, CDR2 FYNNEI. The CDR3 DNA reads TGTGCCAGCAGTTTGTCGGGCCCCACTGAAGCTTTCTTT. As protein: CASSLSGPTEAFF.

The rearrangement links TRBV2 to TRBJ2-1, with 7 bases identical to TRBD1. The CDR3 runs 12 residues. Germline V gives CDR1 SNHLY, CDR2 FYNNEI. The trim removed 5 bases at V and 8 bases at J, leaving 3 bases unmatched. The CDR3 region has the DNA TGTGCCAGCAGTACCGACAGGGATGAGCAGTTCTTC. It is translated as CASSTDRDEQFF.

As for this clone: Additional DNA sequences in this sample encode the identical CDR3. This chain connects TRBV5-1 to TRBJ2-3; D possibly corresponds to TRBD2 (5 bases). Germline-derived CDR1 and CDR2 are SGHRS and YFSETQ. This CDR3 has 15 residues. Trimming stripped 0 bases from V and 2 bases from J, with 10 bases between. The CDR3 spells CASSLAGGFTDTQYF. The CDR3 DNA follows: TGCGCCAGCAGCTTGGCCGGCGGGTTCACAGATACGCAGTATTTT.

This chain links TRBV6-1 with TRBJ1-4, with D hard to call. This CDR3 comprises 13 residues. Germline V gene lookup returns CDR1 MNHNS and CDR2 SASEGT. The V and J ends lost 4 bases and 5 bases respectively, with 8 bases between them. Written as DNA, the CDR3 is TGTGCCAGCAGTGTGACTAACAATGAAAAACTGTTTTTT. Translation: CASSVTNNEKLFF.

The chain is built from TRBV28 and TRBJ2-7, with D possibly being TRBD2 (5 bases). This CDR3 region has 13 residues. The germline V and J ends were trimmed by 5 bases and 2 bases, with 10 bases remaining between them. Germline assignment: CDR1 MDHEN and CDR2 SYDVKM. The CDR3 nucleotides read TGTGCCAGCAGTCAAGACTACACCTACGAGCAGTACTTC. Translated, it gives CASSQDYTYEQYF.

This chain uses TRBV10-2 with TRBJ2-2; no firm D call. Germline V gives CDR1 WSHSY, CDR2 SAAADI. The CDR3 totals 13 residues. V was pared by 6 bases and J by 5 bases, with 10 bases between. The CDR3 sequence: CASSRTRTGELFF. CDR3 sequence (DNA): TGCGCCAGCAGCCGAACCCGGACCGGGGAGCTGTTTTTT.

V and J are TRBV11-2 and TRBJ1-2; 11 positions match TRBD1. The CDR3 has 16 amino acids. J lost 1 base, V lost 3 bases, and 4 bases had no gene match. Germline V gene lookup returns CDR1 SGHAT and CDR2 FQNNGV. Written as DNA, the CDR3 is TGTGCCAGCAGCTTCCCCGGGACAGGGGGTAACTATGGCTACACCTTC. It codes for CASSFPGTGGNYGYTF.

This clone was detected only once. The CDR3 spells CASSHDRIYGYTF. The CDR3 DNA follows: TGTGCCAGCAGTCACGACAGGATCTATGGCTACACCTTC. V gene TRBV6-5 combines with J gene TRBJ1-2; D might be TRBD1 (6 bases). Germline assignment: CDR1 MNHEY and CDR2 SVGAGI. The ends were cut back, 5 bases at V and 4 bases at J, with 11 bases in the middle. The CDR3 totals 13 residues.

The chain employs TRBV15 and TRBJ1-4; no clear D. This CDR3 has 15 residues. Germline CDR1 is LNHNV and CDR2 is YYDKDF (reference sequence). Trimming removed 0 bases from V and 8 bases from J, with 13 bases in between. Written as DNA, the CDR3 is TGTGCCACCAGCAGAGAGTGGGGAGTAGGGGAAAAACTGTTTTTT. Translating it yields CATSREWGVGEKLFF.

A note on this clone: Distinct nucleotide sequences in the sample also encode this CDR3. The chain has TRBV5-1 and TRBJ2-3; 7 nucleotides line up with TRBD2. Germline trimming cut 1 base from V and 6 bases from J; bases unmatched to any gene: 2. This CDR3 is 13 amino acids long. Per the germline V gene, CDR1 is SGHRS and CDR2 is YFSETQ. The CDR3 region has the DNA TGCGCCAGCAGCTTGAGCGGGACCGATACGCAGTATTTT. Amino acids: CASSLSGTDTQYF. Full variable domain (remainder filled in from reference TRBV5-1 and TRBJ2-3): KAGVTQTPRYLIKTRGQQVTLSCSPISGHRSVSWYQQTPGQGLQFLFEYFSETQRNKGNFPGRFSGRQFSNSRSEMNVSTLELGDSALYLCASSLSGTDTQYFGPGTRLTVL.